Listed below are T cell receptor beta chains from one sample, sequenced in a study of blood T cell repertoires in COVID-19. Here immunoSEQ multiplex PCR was the method, and the copy in TCRdb shows in-frame clones only, minus some. The sample has under 100,000 clones; approximately 89% are singletons. Sequenced sample: peripheral blood. These receptors all stem from a human donor in a cohort sampled during active COVID-19. Each CDR3 is given with its conserved first and last residue. The D gene is left open where the match is weak. The size field is filled for only some rows; it gives once, few, many or a size class.

V gene: TRBV7-8; J gene: TRBJ2-7; clone size: NA; D gene: NA; CDR3 DNA: TGTGCCAGCAGTACTTCAGGAGGCTACGAGCAGTACTTC; CDR3 protein: CASSTSGGYEQYF
V gene: TRBV13; J gene: TRBJ2-5; clone size: NA; D gene: NA; CDR3 DNA: TGTGCCAGCAGCAAAGGCGGTGGGGCGGCCCTCCTCGAGACCCAGTACTTC; CDR3 protein: CASSKGGGAALLETQYF
V gene: TRBV7-3; J gene: TRBJ2-3; clone size: NA; D gene: NA; CDR3 DNA: TGTGCCAGCAGCTTAACGCCGGCAGATACGCAGTATTTT; CDR3 protein: CASSLTPADTQYF
V gene: TRBV3-1/TRBV3-2; J gene: TRBJ1-5; clone size: NA; D gene: NA; CDR3 DNA: TGTGCCAGCAGCCGACACAATCAGCCCCAGCATTTT; CDR3 protein: CASSRHNQPQHF
V gene: TRBV29-1; J gene: TRBJ2-7; clone size: NA; D gene: NA; CDR3 DNA: TGCAGCGTTGAAGGGGTCACAGGGGGGGACTACGAGCAGTACTTC; CDR3 protein: CSVEGVTGGDYEQYF
V gene: TRBV3-1/TRBV3-2; J gene: TRBJ1-1; clone size: NA; D gene: NA; CDR3 DNA: TGTGCCAGCAGCCAAGAATCTGCGGGGCGCACTGAAGCTTTCTTT; CDR3 protein: CASSQESAGRTEAFF
V gene: TRBV9; J gene: TRBJ1-1; clone size: few; D gene: NA; CDR3 DNA: TGTGCCAGCAGCCCCCCGGGCCTGGGAGGGCGTGAAGCTTTCTTT; CDR3 protein: CASSPPGLGGREAFF
V gene: TRBV30; J gene: TRBJ2-7; clone size: NA; D gene: NA; CDR3 DNA: TGTGCCTGGGCGGACTCTTACGAGCAGTACTTC; CDR3 protein: CAWADSYEQYF
V gene: TRBV4-1; J gene: TRBJ2-3; clone size: NA; D gene: TRBD1; CDR3 DNA: TGCGCCAGCAGCCAAGTGGCCGCCGGGACAGGGGGAACAGATACGCAGTATTTT; CDR3 protein: CASSQVAAGTGGTDTQYF
V gene: TRBV18; J gene: TRBJ2-3; clone size: NA; D gene: NA; CDR3 DNA: TGTGCCAGCTCATTTGACAGGCCAAGAGGAGATACGCAGTATTTT; CDR3 protein: CASSFDRPRGDTQYF
V gene: TRBV5-1; J gene: TRBJ2-7; clone size: NA; D gene: TRBD1; CDR3 DNA: TGCGCCAGCAGCTATAAACCCACCGGACAGGGAACCTACGAGCAGTACTTC; CDR3 protein: CASSYKPTGQGTYEQYF
V gene: TRBV5-4; J gene: TRBJ1-1; clone size: NA; D gene: TRBD1; CDR3 DNA: TGTGCCAGCAGCTGGGCGGGACAGGGTGGACCTGAAGCTTTCTTT; CDR3 protein: CASSWAGQGGPEAFF
V gene: TRBV6-1; J gene: TRBJ1-5; clone size: NA; D gene: NA; CDR3 DNA: TGTGCCAGCAGTGATCAAGGGGGATTGAGCAATCAGCCCCAGCATTTT; CDR3 protein: CASSDQGGLSNQPQHF
V gene: TRBV7-9; J gene: TRBJ2-3; clone size: NA; D gene: TRBD1; CDR3 DNA: TGTGCCAGCAGCCTCCGGGACAGGGCAGTTGCAGATACGCAGTATTTT; CDR3 protein: CASSLRDRAVADTQYF
V gene: TRBV11-2; J gene: TRBJ1-1; clone size: NA; D gene: NA; CDR3 DNA: TGTGCCAGCAGCTCGACTGTGAACACTGAAGCTTTCTTT; CDR3 protein: CASSSTVNTEAFF
V gene: TRBV7-3; J gene: TRBJ2-2; clone size: NA; D gene: NA; CDR3 DNA: TGTGCCAGCAGCTTAGAGTTTCGCTCCGGGGAGCTGTTTTTT; CDR3 protein: CASSLEFRSGELFF
V gene: TRBV7-3; J gene: TRBJ1-2; clone size: NA; D gene: NA; CDR3 DNA: TGTGCCAGCAGCTTCGGCCAGGGAAGTGGCTACACCTTC; CDR3 protein: CASSFGQGSGYTF
V gene: TRBV19; J gene: TRBJ1-2; clone size: NA; D gene: NA; CDR3 DNA: TGTGCCAGTAGTATCCGAGCGTATTTTTTAGCGGATGGCTACACCTTC; CDR3 protein: CASSIRAYFLADGYTF
V gene: TRBV5-1; J gene: TRBJ1-1; clone size: once; D gene: TRBD1; CDR3 DNA: TGCGCCAGCAGCTTGGGCGGGACAGTTGTTGAAGCTTTCTTT; CDR3 protein: CASSLGGTVVEAFF
V gene: TRBV5-1; J gene: TRBJ2-1; clone size: few; D gene: NA; CDR3 DNA: TGCGCCAGCAGCTCCTTGGGTGCGGGGGACAACAATGAGCAGTTCTTC; CDR3 protein: CASSSLGAGDNNEQFF
V gene: TRBV5-1; J gene: TRBJ1-2; clone size: NA; D gene: TRBD1; CDR3 DNA: TGCGCCAGCAGCTTGGGACAGGGTAACTATGGCTACACCTTC; CDR3 protein: CASSLGQGNYGYTF
V gene: TRBV25-1; J gene: TRBJ2-2; clone size: NA; D gene: NA; CDR3 DNA: TGTGCCAGCAGTGAAGTCAGGGTAGACACCGGGGAGCTGTTTTTT; CDR3 protein: CASSEVRVDTGELFF
V gene: TRBV5-1; J gene: TRBJ1-1; clone size: NA; D gene: TRBD1; CDR3 DNA: TGCGCCAGCAGGACAGGGGGGAACACTGAAGCTTTCTTT; CDR3 protein: CASRTGGNTEAFF
V gene: TRBV4-2; J gene: TRBJ1-2; clone size: NA; D gene: TRBD1; CDR3 DNA: TGTGCCAGCAGCCACCGTGGTGGACAGGGGTATGGCTACACCTTC; CDR3 protein: CASSHRGGQGYGYTF
V gene: TRBV28; J gene: TRBJ2-3; clone size: NA; D gene: TRBD1; CDR3 DNA: TGTGCCAGCAGTTTCTGGGGACAGGGAGGGTCAGATACGCAGTATTTT; CDR3 protein: CASSFWGQGGSDTQYF
V gene: TRBV29-1; J gene: TRBJ1-2; clone size: NA; D gene: NA; CDR3 DNA: TGCAGCGTCGAGGGCGTCAGGGAGGGCTATGGCTACACCTTC; CDR3 protein: CSVEGVREGYGYTF
V gene: TRBV7-2; J gene: TRBJ1-6; clone size: NA; D gene: TRBD1; CDR3 DNA: TGTGCCAGCAGCTTGGGGACAGGGGCAAGTTCACCCCTCCACTTT; CDR3 protein: CASSLGTGASSPLHF
V gene: TRBV5-1; J gene: TRBJ1-2; clone size: NA; D gene: NA; CDR3 DNA: TGCGCCAGCGGAGATGGGAGGGCGGATGGCTACACCTTC; CDR3 protein: CASGDGRADGYTF
V gene: TRBV7-2; J gene: TRBJ1-6; clone size: NA; D gene: NA; CDR3 DNA: TGTGCCAGCAGCACCGGGAGCTCCTATAATTCACCCCTCCACTTT; CDR3 protein: CASSTGSSYNSPLHF
V gene: TRBV27; J gene: TRBJ2-1; clone size: NA; D gene: TRBD2; CDR3 DNA: TGTGCCAGCAGACCCACTTTAGCGGGGGGGCCGTATGAGCAGTTCTTC; CDR3 protein: CASRPTLAGGPYEQFF
V gene: TRBV7-2; J gene: TRBJ2-3; clone size: few; D gene: TRBD2; CDR3 DNA: TGTGCCAGCTCGACCCAAGCGGGGGCGCAGTATTTT; CDR3 protein: CASSTQAGAQYF
V gene: TRBV3-1/TRBV3-2; J gene: TRBJ1-5; clone size: NA; D gene: NA; CDR3 DNA: TGTGCCAGCAGCACTTCGAGCGGGGAAACTCAGCCCCAGCATTTT; CDR3 protein: CASSTSSGETQPQHF
V gene: TRBV5-4; J gene: TRBJ2-3; clone size: NA; D gene: TRBD2; CDR3 DNA: TGTGCCAGCAGCATGGGACTAGCGGGGGGCCGAGCAACAGATACGCAGTATTTT; CDR3 protein: CASSMGLAGGRATDTQYF
V gene: TRBV7-2; J gene: TRBJ2-5; clone size: NA; D gene: NA; CDR3 DNA: TGTGCCAGCAGCCCGACCGTGGAGGAGACCCAGTACTTC; CDR3 protein: CASSPTVEETQYF
V gene: TRBV4-1; J gene: TRBJ2-7; clone size: few; D gene: TRBD1; CDR3 DNA: TGCGCCAGCAGAAACTCGGACAGGGTCCCCTACGAGCAGTACTTC; CDR3 protein: CASRNSDRVPYEQYF
V gene: TRBV20-1; J gene: TRBJ2-5; clone size: NA; D gene: TRBD2; CDR3 DNA: TGCAGTGCCAGGGAGGGAGAGACCCAGTACTTC; CDR3 protein: CSAREGETQYF
V gene: TRBV5-6; J gene: TRBJ1-1; clone size: once; D gene: NA; CDR3 DNA: TGTGCCAGCAGTCCGACAGGGAACACTGAAGCTTTCTTT; CDR3 protein: CASSPTGNTEAFF
V gene: TRBV4-2; J gene: TRBJ2-3; clone size: NA; D gene: NA; CDR3 DNA: TGTGCCAGCAGCCAAGAAAGAGAACCCACAGATACGCAGTATTTT; CDR3 protein: CASSQEREPTDTQYF
V gene: TRBV18; J gene: TRBJ2-1; clone size: NA; D gene: NA; CDR3 DNA: TGTGCCAGCTCACAGGGGGTGGATAGTGAGCAGTTCTTC; CDR3 protein: CASSQGVDSEQFF
V gene: TRBV6-5; J gene: TRBJ1-3; clone size: few; D gene: NA; CDR3 DNA: TGTGCCAGCGTAGGGGCCTCTGGAAACACCATATATTTT; CDR3 protein: CASVGASGNTIYF
V gene: TRBV4-2; J gene: TRBJ2-1; clone size: NA; D gene: TRBD2; CDR3 DNA: TGTGCCAGCAGCCAAGAATGGCGGGGGGTAGGGAATGAGCAGTTCTTC; CDR3 protein: CASSQEWRGVGNEQFF
V gene: TRBV19; J gene: TRBJ1-5; clone size: NA; D gene: NA; CDR3 DNA: TGTGCCAGTAGTCTGAGGCACACTAATCAGCCCCAGCATTTT; CDR3 protein: CASSLRHTNQPQHF
V gene: TRBV11-2; J gene: TRBJ1-2; clone size: NA; D gene: NA; CDR3 DNA: TGTGCCAGCCGCAAGGAGGGCCACCATGGCTACACCTTC; CDR3 protein: CASRKEGHHGYTF
V gene: TRBV6-6; J gene: TRBJ1-3; clone size: NA; D gene: NA; CDR3 DNA: TGTGCCAGCTTGCTGGGGCGAAGAAACACCATATATTTT; CDR3 protein: CASLLGRRNTIYF
V gene: TRBV18; J gene: TRBJ1-6; clone size: few; D gene: NA; CDR3 DNA: TGTGCCAGCTCCACGAGCTCCTATAATTCACCCCTCCACTTT; CDR3 protein: CASSTSSYNSPLHF
V gene: TRBV11-2; J gene: TRBJ2-2; clone size: NA; D gene: TRBD2; CDR3 DNA: TGTGCCAGCAGCGGGACTAGCGGAGATACCGGGGAGCTGTTTTTT; CDR3 protein: CASSGTSGDTGELFF
V gene: TRBV6-6; J gene: TRBJ1-1; clone size: NA; D gene: TRBD1; CDR3 DNA: TGTGCCAGCAGTTACCGGGACAGTTCGAACACTGAAGCTTTCTTT; CDR3 protein: CASSYRDSSNTEAFF
V gene: TRBV25-1; J gene: TRBJ1-5; clone size: NA; D gene: TRBD1; CDR3 DNA: TGTGCCAGCAGTGAGGGAGGACAGGGGAGGGGTCAGCCCCAGCATTTT; CDR3 protein: CASSEGGQGRGQPQHF
V gene: TRBV20-1; J gene: TRBJ1-5; clone size: NA; D gene: NA; CDR3 DNA: TGCAGTGCCGCGTCGGGTCAGCCCCAGCATTTT; CDR3 protein: CSAASGQPQHF
V gene: TRBV7-9; J gene: TRBJ1-4; clone size: NA; D gene: NA; CDR3 DNA: TGTGCCAGCAGCTTTCAGGGGAAAGAGGATGAAAAACTGTTTTTT; CDR3 protein: CASSFQGKEDEKLFF
V gene: TRBV9; J gene: TRBJ2-5; clone size: NA; D gene: NA; CDR3 DNA: TGTGCCAGCAGCCCTAGGGTTGGAGGTGATGGGACCCAGTACTTC; CDR3 protein: CASSPRVGGDGTQYF
V gene: TRBV19; J gene: TRBJ1-3; clone size: NA; D gene: NA; CDR3 DNA: TGTGCCAGTAGTCCTTCCTCTGGAAACACCATATATTTT; CDR3 protein: CASSPSSGNTIYF
V gene: TRBV28; J gene: TRBJ1-4; clone size: NA; D gene: NA; CDR3 DNA: TGTGCCAGCAGTTTTACAGGTGGGCGTGAAAAACTGTTTTTT; CDR3 protein: CASSFTGGREKLFF
V gene: TRBV2; J gene: TRBJ1-5; clone size: NA; D gene: NA; CDR3 DNA: TGTGCCAGCACAGAGCAAACGGGGATTAGCAATCAGCCCCAGCATTTT; CDR3 protein: CASTEQTGISNQPQHF
V gene: TRBV3-1/TRBV3-2; J gene: TRBJ2-5; clone size: NA; D gene: NA; CDR3 DNA: TGTGCCAGCAGCCAAGGAGGAAACCAAGAGACCCAGTACTTC; CDR3 protein: CASSQGGNQETQYF
V gene: TRBV4-2; J gene: TRBJ2-3; clone size: NA; D gene: NA; CDR3 DNA: TGTGCCAGCAGCCAAGGCCCCACAGGGCTGGGGTTAAATACGCAGTATTTT; CDR3 protein: CASSQGPTGLGLNTQYF